This T cell receptor (beta chain) was identified in a study of control samples from healthy donors and cancer patients (dated by TCRdb to about 2020). The library was generated by the immunoSEQ multiplex PCR assay. In its TCRdb copy, this immuneACCESS table keeps in-frame sequences only and misses some clones. Where compared with another copy, unresolved V genes explain less than half of these, and the others have no known cause. The sample table records approximately 190,000 clones. About 2.2% of the sample is in the top ten clones. The germline V gene (reference sequence) specifies LGHDT as CDR1 and YNNKEL as CDR2. The CDR3 holds 15 amino acids from the cysteine to the phenylalanine. The entry retains the CDR3 DNA only, 45 bases that are in frame from base 1. The junction carries 15 bases between V and J, which are trimmed by 0 bases and 7 bases respectively. On this clone: The clone's antigen remains unknown.

Sequencing was carried out using blood. The rearranged segments are TRBV3-1 (or the pseudogene TRBV3-2) and TRBJ2-5; perhaps TRBD2 is the D gene, with 5 bases matching. This sequence was found in a woman aged 25 to 39 in good health. The CDR3 region has the sequence CASSQDLVPRGTQYF. The DNA reads TGTGCCAGCAGCCAAGATCTGGTCCCCCGGGGGACCCAGTACTTC.